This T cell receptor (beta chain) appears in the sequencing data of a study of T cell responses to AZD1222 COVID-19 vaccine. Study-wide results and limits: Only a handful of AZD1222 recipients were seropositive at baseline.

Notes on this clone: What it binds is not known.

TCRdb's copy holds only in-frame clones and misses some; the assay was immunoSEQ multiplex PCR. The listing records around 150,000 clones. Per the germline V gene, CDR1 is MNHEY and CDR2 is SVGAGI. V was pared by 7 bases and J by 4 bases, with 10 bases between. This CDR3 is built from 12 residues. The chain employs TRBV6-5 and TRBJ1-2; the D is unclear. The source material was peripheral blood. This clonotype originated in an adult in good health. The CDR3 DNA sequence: TGTGCCAGCACAGGTGGGCCCTATGGCTACACCTTC. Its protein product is CASTGGPYGYTF.